These 30 T cell receptor beta chains came from one sample sequenced in a study of shared clonotypes between healthy human individuals. The data were produced by immunoSEQ multiplex PCR, yet TCRdb's version contains in-frame clones alone and is incomplete. Of over 2 million clones in the sample, less than 95% were seen once. Source material: naive CD4+ T cells from PBMCs. Subset: CD45RA+ positively selected. Receptor source: a man between 18 and 35 years old in good health. Some clones in this sample may be carry-over from other donors' samples.

This clone was seen just once. The genes are TRBV5-1 and TRBJ1-5, with TRBD1 as a possible D gene (6 bases). The V end was cut by 4 bases, the J end by 6 bases, with 17 bases between. The length of the CDR3 is 15 residues. In germline, CDR1 is SGHRS, CDR2 YFSETQ. In DNA, the CDR3 is TGCGCCAGCAGCCCGACAGGTCGAATAGGTCAGCCCCAGCATTTT. As protein: CASSPTGRIGQPQHF.

In regard to this clone: Other DNA variants within this sample encode the same CDR3. This chain uses TRBV5-1 with TRBJ2-1; 11 nucleotides align to TRBD2. Losses at the gene ends were 2 bases for V and 7 bases for J; bases not matched to a gene: 5. This CDR3 is built from 15 residues. Germline V gives CDR1 SGHRS, CDR2 YFSETQ. For the CDR3, the DNA is TGCGCCAGCAGCTTAGGGCTAGCGGGAGGAAATGAGCAGTTCTTC. It translates to CASSLGLAGGNEQFF.

The chain recombines TRBV5-1 with TRBJ2-3; D is unresolved. Germline CDR1 SGHRS, CDR2 YFSETQ. The CDR3 consists of 13 residues. Trimming took 0 bases from V and 4 from J, leaving 6 bases between them. CDR3 sequence reads: CASSLGSSDTQYF. The CDR3 nucleotides read TGCGCCAGCAGCTTGGGGTCTTCAGATACGCAGTATTTT.

The chain couples TRBV15 to TRBJ2-1, with 8 bases identical to TRBD1. This CDR3 has 15 amino acids. The V gene's germline CDR1 is LNHNV and CDR2 YYDKDF (reference sequence). The J segment lost 10 bases and the V segment lost 6 bases, leaving 14 bases of the junction unmatched. CDR3 nucleotides: TGTGCCACCAGAGAAGACAGGGGCCCCCCCAGGGAGCAGTTCTTC. Protein: CATREDRGPPREQFF. Looking up the rest from reference TRBV15 and TRBJ2-1 gives the full variable domain: DAMVIQNPRYQVTQFGKPVTLSCSQTLNHNVMYWYQQKSSQAPKLLFHYYDKDFNNEADTPDNFQSRRPNTSFCFLDIRSPGLGDTAMYLCATREDRGPPREQFFGPGTRLTVL.

The DNA of the CDR3 is TGTGCCAGCAGTTTACTCCCCGAAGAATCTAACTATGGCTACACCTTC. Amino acid sequence: CASSLLPEESNYGYTF. The chain employs TRBV28 and TRBJ1-2; no clear D. V shed 2 bases and J shed 0 bases, with 13 bases lying between them. The CDR3 contains 16 residues. CDR1 and CDR2 (germline): MDHEN, SYDVKM.

The gene calls are TRBV7-2 and TRBJ2-3; the D gene is possibly TRBD1 (6 bases). Germline V gives CDR1 SGHTA, CDR2 FQGNSA. V dropped 0 bases and J dropped 7 bases, with 14 bases sitting between them. The CDR3 length is 15 residues. CDR3 DNA sequence: TGTGCCAGCAGCTTAGCACGGACAGTTGGGAATACGCAGTATTTT. Protein: CASSLARTVGNTQYF.

This clone was seen a handful of times. V and J are TRBV7-2 and TRBJ1-1, with TRBD1 matching over 11 bases. The length of the CDR3 is 14 residues. CDR1 and CDR2 (germline): SGHTA, FQGNSA. With 5 bases clipped from V and 7 bases from J, the junction kept 6 bases outside the gene matches. CDR3: CASSVDRGPDEAFF. The CDR3 DNA follows: TGTGCCAGCAGCGTGGACAGGGGGCCCGATGAAGCTTTCTTT.

The V gene is TRBV7-2, the J gene TRBJ2-5; TRBD1 might be the D (5 bases). Germline CDR1 is SGHTA and CDR2 is FQGNSA. Trimming left V 5 bases short and J 5 bases short, with 15 bases between. This CDR3 spans 14 amino acids. In nucleotides, the CDR3 is TGTGCCAGCAGCCTTGGACACTCCGGGGAGACCCAGTACTTC. It codes for CASSLGHSGETQYF.

To note about this clone: The sample has other DNA sequences that encode this CDR3 too. The chain is built from TRBV28 and TRBJ1-5; D possibly corresponds to TRBD1 (5 bases). The CDR3 covers 13 residues. The germline CDR1 and CDR2 sequences are MDHEN and SYDVKM. The germline V and J ends were trimmed by 6 bases and 6 bases, with 12 bases remaining between them. CDR3 amino acids: CASSRQGGQPQHF. CDR3 in DNA: TGTGCCAGCAGCCGTCAGGGAGGTCAGCCCCAGCATTTT.

The DNA for the CDR3 is TGCGCCAGCAGCACCTACGACCGGGACCAAAACATTCAGTACTTC. It encodes CASSTYDRDQNIQYF. This chain connects TRBV5-1 to TRBJ2-4, with D tentatively TRBD1 or TRBD2 (5 bases each). Germline V gives CDR1 SGHRS, CDR2 YFSETQ. The CDR3 has 15 amino acids. Between the trimmed V and J ends, which lost 4 bases and 5 bases, there was a span of 16 bases.

A single count supports this clone. The chain links TRBV28 to TRBJ2-1, with a weak D call TRBD2 (6 bases). V was pared by 3 bases and J by 6 bases, with 24 bases between. The CDR3 spans 18 residues. Per germline, CDR1 MDHEN and CDR2 SYDVKM. The CDR3 spells CASSFEGLGSLWGNEQFF. The CDR3 DNA sequence: TGTGCCAGCAGTTTCGAGGGACTGGGGTCACTATGGGGCAATGAGCAGTTCTTC.

V gene TRBV28 combines with J gene TRBJ2-5, with 12 bases that match TRBD2. This CDR3 spans 17 amino acids. Germline trimming cut 5 bases from V and 4 bases from J; bases unmatched to any gene: 11. The germline V gene encodes CDR1 MDHEN and CDR2 SYDVKM. The CDR3 DNA reads as TGTGCCAGCAGTCCCCTTACTAGCGGGAGGTACCGAGAGACCCAGTACTTC. Its translation is CASSPLTSGRYRETQYF.

The V call is TRBV6-1, the J call TRBJ2-7; D uncertain. Trimming stripped 5 bases from V and 0 bases from J, with 11 bases between. This CDR3 has 14 residues. CDR1 and CDR2 from the germline V gene are MNHNS and SASEGT. The CDR3 DNA sequence: TGTGCCAGCAGTCTATCAGGAAGCTCCTACGAGCAGTACTTC. It yields the protein CASSLSGSSYEQYF.

This chain links TRBV6-1 with TRBJ2-7, with 11 positions matching TRBD2. Unmatched junction bases numbered 9, after V lost 6 bases and J lost 5 bases. From germline, CDR1 is MNHNS and CDR2 SASEGT. This CDR3 has 15 residues. As DNA, the CDR3 is TGTGCCAGCAGCAGCAAGACTAGCGGGACCGACGAGCAGTACTTC. This sequence encodes CASSSKTSGTDEQYF.

The rearrangement joins TRBV5-1 to TRBJ1-1, with TRBD1 as a possible D gene (5 bases). The CDR3 is made up of 15 amino acids. In germline, CDR1 is SGHRS, CDR2 YFSETQ. The V end lost 4 bases, the J end lost 1 base, and 14 bases lay between the germline ends. The CDR3 DNA is TGCGCCAGCAGCGGGGACTTAGGGCAGAACACTGAAGCTTTCTTT. The encoded protein is CASSGDLGQNTEAFF.

The chain links TRBV11-3 to TRBJ2-3; a weak D match, TRBD2 (6 bases). V dropped 5 bases and J dropped 2 bases, with 14 bases sitting between them. The CDR3 has 15 residues. The germline V gene has CDR1 SGHNT and CDR2 YENEEA. The DNA of the CDR3 is TGTGCCAGCAGCGCCTCGGGGGAGATCACAGATACGCAGTATTTT. This sequence encodes CASSASGEITDTQYF.

The rearrangement links TRBV7-2 to TRBJ2-3; 14 bases line up with TRBD2. This CDR3 has 19 residues. CDR1 is SGHTA, CDR2 FQGNSA, per germline. The V and J ends lost 5 bases and 1 base, in that order; junction bases with no gene match: 11. The CDR3 DNA follows: TGTGCCAGCAGCCGACTTCGGACTAGCGGGAGGTCTGGCACAGATACGCAGTATTTT. It specifies CASSRLRTSGRSGTDTQYF.

This chain joins TRBV6-5 and TRBJ2-7, with D maybe TRBD2 (6 bases). This CDR3 has 15 residues. V was clipped by 4 bases and J by 3 bases, with 16 bases between them. Germline CDR1 MNHEY, CDR2 SVGAGI. The CDR3 sequence: CASSSSAGRYYEQYF. DNA for the CDR3: TGTGCCAGCAGTTCCTCAGCGGGCCGATACTACGAGCAGTACTTC.

The gene calls are TRBV2 and TRBJ2-5; D gene ambiguous. This CDR3 is 13 amino acids long. The germline gives CDR1 SNHLY, CDR2 FYNNEI. V lost 7 bases to trimming and J lost 1 base, with 10 bases between them. CDR3 nucleotide sequence: TGTGCCAGCAAGCGAAGCCTCCAAGAGACCCAGTACTTC. Its protein product is CASKRSLQETQYF.

In regard to this clone: Different DNA sequences within this sample yield the same CDR3. The chain uses TRBV20-1 and TRBJ2-1; no clear D gene. V was clipped by 6 bases and J by 7 bases, with 7 bases between them. The germline V gene encodes CDR1 DFQATT and CDR2 SNEGSKA (reference sequence). The CDR3 is made up of 10 amino acids. The CDR3 DNA follows: TGCAGTGCCCTACGGAATGAGCAGTTCTTC. Translating gives CSALRNEQFF.

The J gene is TRBJ2-7, the V gene TRBV7-9; tentatively, D is TRBD1 or TRBD2 (7 bases each). The CDR3 covers 14 residues. Germline CDR1 SEHNR, CDR2 FQNEAQ (reference sequence). V was shortened by 8 bases and J by 0 bases, with 14 bases between the two germline ends. The CDR3 bases are TGTGCCAGCTTGGGGGGGACAGCCTCCTACGAGCAGTACTTC. It specifies CASLGGTASYEQYF.

The rearrangement joins TRBV5-1 to TRBJ2-5; unclear D gene. V shed 6 bases and J shed 5 bases, with 14 bases lying between them. This CDR3 contains 13 residues. Germline V gene lookup returns CDR1 SGHRS and CDR2 YFSETQ. The CDR3 reads CASTSVSYETQYF. The CDR3, as DNA: TGCGCCAGCACCTCAGTGAGCTATGAGACCCAGTACTTC.

This clone was seen only a few times. V and J are TRBV29-1 and TRBJ1-1, with TRBD1 as a possible D gene (5 bases). Per the germline V gene, CDR1 is SQVTM and CDR2 is ANQGSEA. V gave up 6 bases and J gave up 2 bases, with 13 bases separating them. The CDR3 has 13 residues. CDR3 residues: CSVRPGTNTEAFF. Here the CDR3 DNA reads TGCAGCGTCCGACCAGGGACTAACACTGAAGCTTTCTTT.

The chain has TRBV9 and TRBJ2-2; possibly TRBD2 for D (5 bases). CDR3 size: 15 residues. Germline CDR1 is SGDLS and CDR2 is YYNGEE. V was shortened by 3 bases and J by 5 bases, with 14 bases between the two germline ends. This CDR3 reads CASSARVVGTGELFF. CDR3 nucleotide sequence: TGTGCCAGCAGCGCGCGGGTGGTGGGTACCGGGGAGCTGTTTTTT.

V is TRBV6-1 and J is TRBJ1-4; possibly TRBD1 for D (5 bases). CDR1 and CDR2 from the germline V gene are MNHNS and SASEGT. The CDR3 consists of 15 residues. Trimming removed 3 bases at V and 3 bases at J, with 11 bases between. The chain's CDR3 is CASSERGWPNEKLFF. CDR3 coding DNA: TGTGCCAGCAGTGAGAGGGGCTGGCCTAATGAAAAACTGTTTTTT.

This clone was seen a handful of times. Other DNA sequences within the sample encode an identical CDR3. The chain has TRBV6-1 and TRBJ1-2, with 7 bases fitting TRBD1. The germline V gene has CDR1 MNHNS and CDR2 SASEGT. This CDR3 has 13 residues. The trim removed 2 bases at V and 3 bases at J, leaving 0 bases unmatched. The CDR3 loop reads CASSEQGDYGYTF. CDR3 in DNA: TGTGCCAGCAGTGAACAGGGGGACTATGGCTACACCTTC.

This rearrangement joins TRBV5-4 to TRBJ2-2; no clear D gene. This CDR3 is built from 13 residues. The V and J ends lost 0 bases and 3 bases respectively, with 3 bases between them. Germline V gene sequence: CDR1 SGHNT, CDR2 YYREEE (reference sequence). CDR3 in DNA: TGTGCCAGCAGCTTGGACTACACCGGGGAGCTGTTTTTT. Translated: CASSLDYTGELFF.

The chain employs TRBV7-2 and TRBJ1-1, with D perhaps TRBD1 (6 bases). V shed 5 bases and J shed 0 bases, with 16 bases lying between them. The CDR3 covers 16 residues. Germline-derived CDR1 and CDR2 are SGHTA and FQGNSA. The DNA of the CDR3 is TGTGCCAGCAGCGATACTATCGGACAGATGAACACTGAAGCTTTCTTT. It is translated as CASSDTIGQMNTEAFF.

The chain has TRBV2 and TRBJ2-7, with D perhaps matching TRBD2 (7 bases). Germline-derived CDR1 and CDR2 are SNHLY and FYNNEI. Trimming stripped 4 bases from V and 6 bases from J, with 16 bases between. The CDR3 spans 14 residues. For the CDR3, the DNA is TGTGCCAGCAGTGTAGGGGGGGGAATGGTCGAGCAGTACTTC. Protein: CASSVGGGMVEQYF.

This chain joins TRBV2 and TRBJ2-7; 9 nucleotides agree with TRBD1. CDR3 length: 15 amino acids. With 8 bases clipped from V and 5 bases from J, the junction kept 13 bases outside the gene matches. In germline, CDR1 is SNHLY, CDR2 FYNNEI. CDR3 DNA sequence: TGTGCCAGCGGACGGGACAGGGCGGTCCCCCACGAGCAGTACTTC. This codes for CASGRDRAVPHEQYF.